This TCR beta chain stems from a study of Ad26.COV2.S vaccination and SARS-CoV-2 variants. The treatment is: about 20 received Ad26.COV2.S at low or high dose, single or two shots; about 5 received placebo; per-sample allocation not given. Samples came from day 63 after the first vaccine or placebo injection. The assay was immunoSEQ multiplex PCR, and TCRdb's table has in-frame clones only and misses some. The table lists some 410,000 clones, approximately 92% of them singletons. Germline lookup yields CDR1 MNHEY and CDR2 SVGEGT. The CDR3 is made up of 14 amino acids. With V trimmed by 6 bases and J by 4 bases, 3 bases remained unmatched.

The starting material was peripheral blood, obtained in a trial of Ad26.COV2.S vaccine versus placebo. This chain links TRBV6-2 or TRBV6-3 with TRBJ2-4; 10 nucleotides align to TRBD1. The sequence came from a person aged 18 to 65 who received the Ad26.COV2.S COVID-19 vaccine or a placebo. DNA for the CDR3: TGTGCCAGCAGCCAGGACAGGGGGAAAAACATTCAGTACTTC. It codes for CASSQDRGKNIQYF.